A selection of T cell receptor beta chains follows, all from one sample in a study of blood T cell repertoires in COVID-19. Produced via immunoSEQ multiplex PCR; TCRdb's table is partial and in-frame only. The repertoire holds more than 200,000 clones, with around 89% as singletons. Sequenced material: PBMCs or T cells enriched from blood (not recorded which). The receptors here all came from a woman aged 25 to 45 who had recovered from COVID-19. Both conserved end residues are part of each CDR3. The order of the fields is CDR3 protein, CDR3 DNA, D gene, clone size, J gene, V gene. A D gene is named only where the DNA matches it firmly. For some rows the clone size is stated as once, few or many, or as a class when expanded; others skip it.

CDR3 protein: CASSVDGGNTEAFF; CDR3 DNA: TGTGCCAGCAGCGTAGACGGGGGGAACACTGAAGCTTTCTTT; D gene: -; clone size: -; J gene: TRBJ1-1; V gene: TRBV9
CDR3 protein: CATSRDRGNSNQPQHF; CDR3 DNA: TGTGCCACCAGCAGAGATCGAGGTAATAGCAATCAGCCCCAGCATTTT; D gene: -; clone size: -; J gene: TRBJ1-5; V gene: TRBV15
CDR3 protein: CASSLLTAGVHYNEQFF; CDR3 DNA: TGTGCCAGCAGCTTATTGACAGCGGGTGTACATTACAATGAGCAGTTCTTC; D gene: -; clone size: -; J gene: TRBJ2-1; V gene: TRBV13
CDR3 protein: CASSRNPGQGFGGYTF; CDR3 DNA: TGTGCCAGCAGTCGAAACCCGGGACAGGGGTTCGGGGGCTACACCTTC; D gene: TRBD1; clone size: few; J gene: TRBJ1-2; V gene: TRBV6-6
CDR3 protein: CASSQDPKRTRSGNTIYF; CDR3 DNA: TGCGCCAGCAGCCAAGATCCAAAGCGGACGCGCTCTGGAAACACCATATATTTT; D gene: -; clone size: -; J gene: TRBJ1-3; V gene: TRBV4-3
CDR3 protein: CASSVTGSDTQYF; CDR3 DNA: TGTGCCAGCAGCGTTACAGGGTCAGATACGCAGTATTTT; D gene: -; clone size: -; J gene: TRBJ2-3; V gene: TRBV5-4
CDR3 protein: CASSLPSGIGTEAFF; CDR3 DNA: TGTGCCAGCAGCTTACCGTCGGGGATTGGCACTGAAGCTTTCTTT; D gene: -; clone size: -; J gene: TRBJ1-1; V gene: TRBV7-2
CDR3 protein: CASSPGTGSLNEQFF; CDR3 DNA: TGTGCCAGCTCTCCCGGGACAGGGAGCCTCAATGAGCAGTTCTTC; D gene: TRBD1; clone size: -; J gene: TRBJ2-1; V gene: TRBV18
CDR3 protein: CASSMGTGIVNEQFF; CDR3 DNA: TGTGCCAGTAGTATGGGGACAGGGATCGTAAATGAGCAGTTCTTC; D gene: TRBD1; clone size: -; J gene: TRBJ2-1; V gene: TRBV19
CDR3 protein: CASSHRGGAWNEQFF; CDR3 DNA: TGCGCCAGCAGCCACAGAGGGGGCGCATGGAATGAGCAGTTCTTC; D gene: TRBD1; clone size: few; J gene: TRBJ2-1; V gene: TRBV4-3
CDR3 protein: CASSLGYKGTGGYNEQFF; CDR3 DNA: TGCGCCAGCAGCTTGGGGTATAAAGGGACCGGGGGGTACAATGAGCAGTTCTTC; D gene: TRBD2; clone size: once; J gene: TRBJ2-1; V gene: TRBV5-1
CDR3 protein: CASSLPSRRDRVHEQYF; CDR3 DNA: TGTGCCAGCAGTTTACCAAGCCGCCGAGACAGGGTCCACGAGCAGTACTTC; D gene: TRBD1; clone size: -; J gene: TRBJ2-7; V gene: TRBV28